This T cell receptor (beta chain) was sequenced for a study of response to subunit inactivated influenza vaccine. This clonotype was seen more than once but under ten times. Its specificity is not known. Study-wide results and caveats: Few additional T cells are recruited per seasonal influenza vaccination, authors suggested.

The V end lost 6 bases, the J end lost 0 bases, and 14 bases lay between the germline ends. Germline CDR1 DFQATT, CDR2 SNEGSKA (reference sequence). The CDR3 consists of 14 residues. TCRdb used MiXCR to reprocess the RT-PCR reads, holding one entry per CDR3 protein. The sample holds 450,000 to 550,000 distinct CDR3 sequences, approximately 24% seen once. This chain connects TRBV20-1 to TRBJ1-2; tentatively, D is TRBD1 (5 bases). Sample: CD4+ T cells sorted from PBMCs, taken approximately 5 days after vaccination. The receptor's source is a man aged 50-59 years who received an inactivated influenza vaccine. The CDR3 nucleotides read TGCAGTGCCCCGACAGAGCACACTAACTATGGCTACACCTTC. This translates into CSAPTEHTNYGYTF.